This T cell receptor beta chain is from a study of cytomegalovirus exposure and HLA in healthy donors. Whole-study results and caveats: Later analysis associated a missense DCLRE1C variant with TCR beta V- and J-gene trimming.

PCR employed 60 Vbeta and 13 Jbeta primers. Only in-frame clones appear in the TCRdb table, and some are missing; sequencing was by immunoSEQ multiplex PCR. Of about 110,000 clones listed, approximately 14% are singletons. Donors were ostensibly healthy at sampling, although undocumented immune exposures were probable. This clone was detected a few times. Its target is unknown. Germline and junction disagree at one end, which may indicate a read error. CDR1 is SSHAT and CDR2 is FNYEAQ in the germline V gene (reference sequence). The CDR3 extends over 16 amino acids. The rearrangement uses TRBV7-7 and TRBJ2-2, with 8 positions matching TRBD1. The material sequenced was PBMCs. The sequence came from a female donor in good health and CMV-seronegative. In DNA, the CDR3 is TGTGCTAGCAGCCCCACCCCGGGACAGGTTCCCGGGGAGCTGTTTTTT. Translation gives CASSPTPGQVPGELFF.